Detailed here is one T cell receptor (beta chain). Authors' processing steps: Cell counts per sample came from amplifying reference gene primers. Libraries were prepared by immunoSEQ multiplex PCR; TCRdb keeps only in-frame clonotypes and omits some of them. The V and J calls and clone size are taken from that table; D and trimming were inferred from the DNA. Of approximately 74,000 clones listed, approximately 81% are singletons. The data originate from a study of blood T cell repertoires in COVID-19. V dropped 6 bases and J dropped 0 bases, with 15 bases sitting between them. Germline V lookup: CDR1 MDHEN, CDR2 SYDVKM. CDR3 length: 17 residues.

The sequenced sample consisted of peripheral blood. J is TRBJ2-6 and V is TRBV28, with D hard to call. The sequence was obtained from a woman older than 75 with active or convalescent COVID-19. CDR3 nucleotide sequence: TGTGCCAGCAGCGACTCATTTTTCAACTCTGGGGCCAACGTCCTGACTTTC. Its protein is CASSDSFFNSGANVLTF.